This TCR beta chain was recovered during a study of CD8 T cells in ankylosing spondylitis. One entry per CDR3 protein, called by TCRdb with MiXCR from the 5' RACE reads. The data contain about 140,000 distinct CDR3 sequences, just under 7.5% of them singletons. This clonotype was counted ten times or more. The origin of this receptor is a female donor with ankylosing spondylitis or in good health (not recorded which). Sequenced material: blood, either unsorted or a sorted T cell fraction (not recorded which).

The CDR3 here is CASSSTVNYEQYF. CDR3 sequence (DNA): TGTGCCAGCAGCTCGACAGTTAACTACGAGCAGTACTTC. This chain links TRBV7-2 with TRBJ2-7; maybe TRBD1 (5 bases). This CDR3 spans 13 amino acids. Germline values: CDR1 SGHTA, CDR2 FQGNSA. V was shortened by 4 bases and J by 3 bases, with 10 bases between the two germline ends.